This record concerns one T cell receptor (beta chain) sequence. Its antigen is undetermined. Genomic DNA from each subset was divided evenly over several immunoSEQ plates. Profiled with immunoSEQ multiplex PCR; TCRdb holds only in-frame clones, not every one. The sample yields hundreds of thousands of clones, just over 90% seen once. The data stem from a study of shared clonotypes between healthy human individuals. Study details: Used for every donor were three CD4 naive, three CD4 memory, two CD8 naive and one CD8 memory plate.

Naive CD8 populations comprised CD45RO-negative cells positively selected for CCR7, excluding terminally differentiated effector memory CD45RA+ cells. The donor cohort consisted entirely of Caucasian adults residing in Nashville, Tennessee. V was shortened by 1 base and J by 5 bases, with 15 bases between the two germline ends. Germline CDR1 and CDR2: MNHEY and SMNVEV (reference sequence). The CDR3 consists of 16 residues. Regarding the study as a whole: Naive CD4 clonotype sharing across several donors was about 5%.

The sample consisted of naive CD8+ T cells sorted from blood. The clonotype comes from a man aged 25-40 years in good health. The chain couples TRBV27 to TRBJ2-1; the D gene is possibly TRBD1 (5 bases). CDR3 DNA sequence: TGTGCCAGCAGTTTATACCCAGGGTCGATCAACAATGAGCAGTTCTTC. Protein product: CASSLYPGSINNEQFF.